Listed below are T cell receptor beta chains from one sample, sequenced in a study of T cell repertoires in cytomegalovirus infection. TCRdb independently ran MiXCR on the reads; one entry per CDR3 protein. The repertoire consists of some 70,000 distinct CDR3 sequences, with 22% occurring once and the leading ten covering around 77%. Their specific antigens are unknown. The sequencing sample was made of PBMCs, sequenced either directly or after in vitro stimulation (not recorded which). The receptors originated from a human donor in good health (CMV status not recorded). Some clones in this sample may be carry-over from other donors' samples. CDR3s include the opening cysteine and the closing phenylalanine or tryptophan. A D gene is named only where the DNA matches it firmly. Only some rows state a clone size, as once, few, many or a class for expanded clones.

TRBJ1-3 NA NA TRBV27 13 CASSPQPGNTIYF TGTGCCAGCAGTCCCCAACCTGGAAACACCATATATTTT
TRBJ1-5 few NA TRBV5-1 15 CASSLEGSSNQPQHF TGCGCCAGCAGCTTAGAGGGGTCGAGCAATCAGCCCCAGCATTTT
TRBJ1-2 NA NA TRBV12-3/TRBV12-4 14 CASSAGTVVHGYTF TGTGCCAGCAGTGCCGGGACGGTCGTCCATGGCTACACCTTC
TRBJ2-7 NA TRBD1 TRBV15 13 CATSTWTGREQYF TGTGCCACCAGCACTTGGACAGGTCGCGAGCAGTACTTC
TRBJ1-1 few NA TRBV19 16 CASSLGLGRGGTEAFF TGTGCCAGTAGTCTCGGGCTCGGGCGAGGTGGCACTGAAGCTTTCTTT
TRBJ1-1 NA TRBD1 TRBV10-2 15 CASTKDRGQNTEAFF TGCGCCAGCACCAAGGACAGGGGGCAGAACACTGAAGCTTTCTTT
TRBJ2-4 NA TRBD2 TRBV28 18 CASSFTSGRVLAKNIQYF TGTGCCAGCAGTTTCACTAGCGGGAGGGTGTTGGCCAAAAACATTCAGTACTTC
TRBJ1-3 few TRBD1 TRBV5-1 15 CASSWGQGGGNTIYF TGCGCCAGCAGCTGGGGACAGGGTGGAGGAAACACCATATATTTT
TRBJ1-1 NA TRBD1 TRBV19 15 CASRTTGGSFTEAFF TGTGCCAGTAGGACGACAGGGGGCAGCTTCACTGAAGCTTTCTTT
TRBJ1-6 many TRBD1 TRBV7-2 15 CASSLGQGGGSPLHF TGTGCCAGCAGCTTAGGACAGGGAGGGGGTTCACCCCTCCACTTT
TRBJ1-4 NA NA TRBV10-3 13 CASLDGINEKLFF TGTGCCTCCCTGGACGGAATTAATGAAAAACTGTTTTTT
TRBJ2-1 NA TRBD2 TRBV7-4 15 CASSPYERGGNEQFF TGTGCCAGCAGTCCATATGAGCGGGGGGGCAATGAGCAGTTCTTC
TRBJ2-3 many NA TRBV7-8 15 CASSLARSSTDTQYF TGTGCCAGCAGCTTAGCGCGATCTAGCACAGATACGCAGTATTTT
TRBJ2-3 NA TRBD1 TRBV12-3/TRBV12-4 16 CASSKSGTGGTDTQYF TGTGCCAGCAGTAAATCCGGGACAGGGGGCACAGATACGCAGTATTTT
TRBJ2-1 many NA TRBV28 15 CASSLFGVVNNEQFF TGTGCCAGCAGTTTATTTGGGGTAGTCAACAATGAGCAGTTCTTC
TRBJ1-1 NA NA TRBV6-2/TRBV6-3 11 CASSYQGEAFF TGTGCCAGCAGTTACCAGGGGGAAGCTTTCTTT
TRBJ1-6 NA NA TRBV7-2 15 CASSLQTAGGSPLHF TGTGCCAGCAGCCTCCAAACTGCGGGGGGGTCACCCCTCCACTTT
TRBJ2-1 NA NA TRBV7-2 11 CASSRRNEQFF TGTGCCAGCAGCCGGAGGAATGAGCAGTTCTTC
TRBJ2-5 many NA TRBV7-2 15 CASSRAGQSQETQYF TGTGCCAGCAGTCGAGCCGGACAGTCACAAGAGACCCAGTACTTC
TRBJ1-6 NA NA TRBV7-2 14 CASSRGAYNSPLHF TGTGCCAGCAGCCGGGGGGCTTATAATTCACCCCTCCACTTT
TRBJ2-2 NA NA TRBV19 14 CASSIDGGAGELFF TGTGCCAGTAGTATAGACGGAGGGGCCGGGGAGCTGTTTTTT
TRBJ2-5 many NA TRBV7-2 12 CASSTRQETQYF TGTGCCAGCAGCACGCGGCAAGAGACCCAGTACTTC
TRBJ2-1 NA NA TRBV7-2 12 CASSMYGAGQFF TGTGCCAGCAGCATGTATGGGGCTGGGCAGTTCTTC
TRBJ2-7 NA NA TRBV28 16 CASSLPQGTATYEQYF TGTGCCAGCAGTCTGCCTCAGGGGACCGCGACCTACGAGCAGTACTTC
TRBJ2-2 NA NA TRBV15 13 CATSIGNTGELFF TGTGCCACCAGCATAGGGAACACCGGGGAGCTGTTTTTT
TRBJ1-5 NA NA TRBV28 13 CASRAEPNQPQHF TGTGCCAGCAGGGCAGAACCTAATCAGCCCCAGCATTTT
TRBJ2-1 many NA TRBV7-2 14 CASSPNVGRTEQFF TGTGCCAGCAGCCCGAACGTCGGACGGACGGAGCAGTTCTTC
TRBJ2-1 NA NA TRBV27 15 CASSLVGVSYNEQFF TGTGCCAGCAGTTTGGTTGGCGTCTCCTACAATGAGCAGTTCTTC
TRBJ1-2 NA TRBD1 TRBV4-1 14 CASSQESTGGGYTF TGCGCCAGCAGCCAAGAATCGACAGGGGGTGGCTACACCTTC
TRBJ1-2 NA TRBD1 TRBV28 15 CASSRKDRGRGGYTF TGTGCCAGCAGTCGTAAAGACAGGGGGCGCGGAGGCTACACCTTC
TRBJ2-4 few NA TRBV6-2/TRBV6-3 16 CASSRPGAWAKNIQYF TGTGCCAGCAGTCGCCCGGGGGCCTGGGCCAAAAACATTCAGTACTTC
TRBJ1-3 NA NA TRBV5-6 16 CASSFPGPGSGNTIYF TGTGCCAGCAGCTTTCCGGGTCCGGGCTCTGGAAACACCATATATTTT
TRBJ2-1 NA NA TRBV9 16 CASSVGPGATYNEQFF TGTGCCAGCAGCGTAGGCCCGGGTGCTACCTACAATGAGCAGTTCTTC
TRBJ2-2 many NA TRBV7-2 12 CASSLDTGELFF TGTGCCAGCAGCTTAGACACCGGGGAGCTGTTTTTT
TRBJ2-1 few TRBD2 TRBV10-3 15 CAISETSGIYNEQFF TGTGCCATCAGCGAGACTAGCGGGATCTACAATGAGCAGTTCTTC
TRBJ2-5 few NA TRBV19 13 CASSPTGLRDQYF TGTGCCAGTAGTCCCACAGGGCTCCGGGACCAGTACTTC
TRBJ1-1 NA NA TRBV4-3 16 CASSQDVVGSRPEAFF TGCGCCAGCAGCCAAGACGTAGTGGGGAGCAGGCCTGAAGCTTTCTTT
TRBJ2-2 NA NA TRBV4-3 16 CASSQVAGKDTGELFF TGCGCCAGCAGCCAAGTGGCGGGAAAAGACACCGGGGAGCTGTTTTTT
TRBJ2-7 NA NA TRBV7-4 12 CASSLDYRQQYF TGTGCCAGCAGCTTAGATTACCGACAGCAGTACTTC
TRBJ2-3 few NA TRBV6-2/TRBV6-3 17 CASRPLAGSRGTDTQYF TGTGCCAGCAGGCCCCTCGCGGGATCCCGAGGGACAGATACGCAGTATTTT
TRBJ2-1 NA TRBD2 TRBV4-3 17 CASSPRLAGVEYNEQFF TGCGCCAGCAGCCCGAGACTAGCGGGAGTCGAGTACAATGAGCAGTTCTTC
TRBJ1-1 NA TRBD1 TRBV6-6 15 CASWGTGLTNTEAFF TGTGCCAGCTGGGGGACAGGACTTACGAACACTGAAGCTTTCTTT
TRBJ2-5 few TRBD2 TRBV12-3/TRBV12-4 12 CATSAGAETQYF TGTGCCACCTCTGCGGGAGCAGAGACCCAGTACTTC
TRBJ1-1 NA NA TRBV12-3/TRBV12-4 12 CASSTNTREAFF TGTGCCAGCAGTACTAACACAAGAGAAGCTTTCTTT
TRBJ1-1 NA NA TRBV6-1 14 CASSEIQQNTEAFF TGTGCCAGCAGTGAAATCCAACAGAACACTGAAGCTTTCTTT
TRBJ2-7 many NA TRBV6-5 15 CASSYYRLGSYEQYF TGTGCCAGCAGTTACTACCGACTAGGTTCCTACGAGCAGTACTTC
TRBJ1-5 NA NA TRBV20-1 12 CSAGMGDQPQHF TGCAGTGCCGGGATGGGGGATCAGCCCCAGCATTTT
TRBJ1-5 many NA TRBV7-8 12 CASSSPNQPQHF TGTGCCAGCAGCTCGCCGAATCAGCCCCAGCATTTT
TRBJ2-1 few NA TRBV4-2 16 CASSQVGTRGGNEQFF TGTGCCAGCAGCCAAGTGGGGACCCGGGGTGGGAATGAGCAGTTCTTC
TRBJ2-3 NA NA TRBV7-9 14 CASSLGLETDTQYF TGTGCCAGCAGCTTAGGGCTAGAGACAGATACGCAGTATTTT
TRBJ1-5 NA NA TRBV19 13 CASSQGDRQPQHF TGTGCCAGTAGTCAGGGAGATCGTCAGCCCCAGCATTTT
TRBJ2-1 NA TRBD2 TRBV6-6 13 CASGWISGNEQFF TGTGCCAGCGGGTGGATTAGCGGGAATGAGCAGTTCTTC
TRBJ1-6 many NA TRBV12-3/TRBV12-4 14 CASSFGQDNSPLHF TGTGCCAGCAGTTTTGGGCAGGATAATTCACCCCTCCACTTT
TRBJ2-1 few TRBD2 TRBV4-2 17 CASSLGTSGIVWNEQFF TGTGCCAGCAGCCTAGGGACTAGCGGGATAGTGTGGAATGAGCAGTTCTTC